Below are 23 T cell receptor beta chains sequenced from a single sample in a study of blood T cells in healthy people across ages. Alongside a J-beta primer mix, a sample-barcoded 5' primer served in a second PCR lasting about 6 to 12 cycles. TCRdb called the 5' RACE reads again in MiXCR, with one record for every CDR3 protein. There are around 1.5 million distinct CDR3 sequences in the sample; about 35% occur only once, and about 11% lies in the top ten. Input material: blood. These receptors originate from a woman younger than 45 in good health.

The gene calls are TRBV5-1 and TRBJ2-3, with D unresolved. V lost 0 bases and J lost 0, with 11 bases in between. Germline V gene lookup returns CDR1 SGHRS and CDR2 YFSETQ. This CDR3 region has 16 residues. In DNA, the CDR3 is TGCGCCAGCAGCTTGGTGGTCGTGACTAGCACAGATACGCAGTATTTT. Protein sequence: CASSLVVVTSTDTQYF. Drawing the rest from reference TRBV5-1 and TRBJ2-3, the complete variable domain is KAGVTQTPRYLIKTRGQQVTLSCSPISGHRSVSWYQQTPGQGLQFLFEYFSETQRNKGNFPGRFSGRQFSNSRSEMNVSTLELGDSALYLCASSLVVVTSTDTQYFGPGTRLTVL.

This rearrangement joins TRBV10-3 to TRBJ1-4, with D possibly matching TRBD1 (6 bases). CDR3 length: 16 residues. Trimming removed 3 bases from V and 0 bases from J, with 11 bases in between. Looked up from germline, CDR1 is ENHRY and CDR2 is SYGVKD. CDR3 sequence: CAISERQEATNEKLFF. For the CDR3, the DNA is TGTGCCATCAGTGAAAGACAGGAAGCAACTAATGAAAAACTGTTTTTT.

CDR3 DNA: TGTGCCAGCAGGTCAACTAGCGGGGCCTACAATGAGCAGTACTTC. The encoded protein is CASRSTSGAYNEQYF. The chain is built from TRBV6-5 and TRBJ2-7; 10 nucleotides line up with TRBD2. Germline V gene data show CDR1 as MNHEY and CDR2 as SVGAGI. With V trimmed by 6 bases and J by 7 bases, 12 bases remained unmatched. The CDR3 has 15 residues.

This clonotype was observed at least ten times. One end of the junction fails to match germline, which may point to a read error. The chain has TRBV4-2 and TRBJ2-1, with a tentative D call TRBD2 (6 bases). The CDR3 spans 15 residues. The germline V gene encodes CDR1 LGHNA and CDR2 YNFKEQ. Here the CDR3 reads CASSQERLAYNEQFF. The DNA for the CDR3 is TGCGCCAGCAGCCAAGAGCGACTAGCCTACAATGAGCAGTTCTTC.

The rearrangement links TRBV20-1 to TRBJ2-4; D unresolved. Judging by the DNA end, TRBJ2-7 fits better; the J call may be wrong. Germline CDR1 is DFQATT and CDR2 is SNEGSKA (reference sequence). There are 11 residues in the CDR3. The CDR3 sequence is CSALDSYEQYF. CDR3 DNA sequence: TGCAGTGCTCTTGATTCCTACGAGCAGTACTTC.

The rearrangement uses TRBV3-1 and TRBJ2-7; 11 bases are a match to TRBD2. The germline V gene has CDR1 LGHDT and CDR2 YNNKEL (reference sequence). This CDR3 has 17 amino acids. Unmatched junction bases numbered 10, after V lost 6 bases and J lost 0 bases. The CDR3 DNA reads as TGTGCCAGCAGAAACCCGGGACTAGCGGTTAGCTCCTACGAGCAGTACTTC. Its protein product is CASRNPGLAVSSYEQYF.

This sequence joins TRBV4-1 and TRBJ1-4; D possibly corresponds to TRBD1 (5 bases). Trimming took 1 base from V and 6 from J, leaving 12 bases between them. This CDR3 is built from 15 residues. The germline gives CDR1 MGHRA, CDR2 YSYEKL. The CDR3 region is CASSQGGRADEKLFF. The CDR3 nucleotides are TGCGCCAGCAGCCAAGGGGGCAGGGCTGATGAAAAACTGTTTTTT.

The chain links TRBV6-2 or TRBV6-3 to TRBJ2-1, with a tentative D call TRBD2 (6 bases). Germline lookup yields CDR1 MNHEY and CDR2 SVGEGT. The CDR3 runs to 17 residues. V was pared by 2 bases and J by 3 bases, with 17 bases between. The CDR3 sequence: CASSYPEGGGYYNEQFF. CDR3 DNA sequence: TGTGCCAGCAGTTACCCAGAGGGAGGCGGATACTACAATGAGCAGTTCTTC.

This clonotype occurred a few times. J is TRBJ2-3 and V is TRBV4-1; TRBD2 aligns across 10 bases. Trimming removed 0 bases from V and 4 bases from J; junction bases left unmatched: 4. From germline, CDR1 is MGHRA and CDR2 YSYEKL. The CDR3 has 16 residues. The CDR3 region has the DNA TGCGCCAGCAGCCAAGACGAGCGGGGGGGCGCAGATACGCAGTATTTT. It encodes CASSQDERGGADTQYF.

The chain's CDR3 is CASSLYRGNYGYTF. In DNA form, the CDR3 reads TGTGCCAGCAGCTTATACAGGGGCAACTATGGCTACACCTTC. The chain joins TRBV7-8 to TRBJ1-2; TRBD1 aligns across 7 bases. This CDR3 comprises 14 residues. In germline, CDR1 is SGHVS, CDR2 FQNEAQ. V lost 2 bases and J lost 2; bases outside the gene matches: 2.

The rearrangement links TRBV20-1 to TRBJ1-2; 8 bases match TRBD1. V lost 6 bases to trimming and J lost 5 bases; unmatched junction nucleotides: 11. The germline CDR1 and CDR2 sequences are DFQATT and SNEGSKA (reference sequence). The CDR3 runs to 14 residues. The CDR3 region has the DNA TGCAGTGCAATCCGGGACAGGAGTACTTATGGCTACACCTTC. The encoded protein is CSAIRDRSTYGYTF.

The genes are TRBV29-1 and TRBJ2-1; TRBD2 agrees at 8 bases. The CDR3 is 13 amino acids. J lost 9 bases, V lost 3 bases, and 7 bases had no gene match. Germline V gives CDR1 SQVTM, CDR2 ANQGSEA. DNA of the CDR3: TGCAGCGTTGACGGGAGGGGGGCTGGTGAGCAGTTCTTC. This gives the protein CSVDGRGAGEQFF.

The chain uses TRBV20-1 and TRBJ2-3; D gene unclear. The germline V gene has CDR1 DFQATT and CDR2 SNEGSKA (reference sequence). Trimming pared 1 base from V and 4 bases from J, leaving 12 bases between. The CDR3 consists of 14 residues. The CDR3 DNA sequence: TGCAGTGCTAGAGTGGCCGCGTTGGCAGATACGCAGTATTTT. Encoded protein: CSARVAALADTQYF.

There are many counts of this clonotype. The V gene is TRBV20-1, the J gene TRBJ2-3; D is undetermined. This CDR3 region has 11 residues. Per germline, CDR1 DFQATT and CDR2 SNEGSKA (reference sequence). V gave up 6 bases and J gave up 6 bases, with 10 bases separating them. CDR3 sequence: CSAQYLDTQYF. CDR3 DNA sequence: TGCAGTGCCCAGTACCTTGATACGCAGTATTTT.

There are many counts of this clonotype. The chain links TRBV27 to TRBJ1-6; D ambiguous. The CDR3 consists of 14 residues. Germline V CDR1 and CDR2: MNHEY, SMNVEV (reference sequence). V was shortened by 3 bases and J by 7 bases, with 10 bases between the two germline ends. The CDR3 DNA follows: TGTGCCAGCAGTTTGATAGGGAGCAATTCACCCCTCCACTTT. This translates into CASSLIGSNSPLHF.

This chain joins TRBV27 and TRBJ1-5, with TRBD1 matching over 8 bases. This CDR3 contains 15 residues. After removal of 4 bases from V and 4 bases from J, the junction contained 6 bases not matched to a gene. The germline gives CDR1 MNHEY, CDR2 SMNVEV (reference sequence). This CDR3 is CASSSEQGVNQPQHF. The CDR3 DNA follows: TGTGCCAGCAGTTCTGAACAGGGGGTAAATCAGCCCCAGCATTTT.

This clonotype was observed a handful of times. The chain links TRBV11-2 to TRBJ1-5; 10 nucleotides line up with TRBD1. The CDR3 is made up of 21 amino acids. Germline V gives CDR1 SGHAT, CDR2 FQNNGV. After removal of 6 bases from V and 6 bases from J, the junction contained 26 bases not matched to a gene. The CDR3 DNA follows: TGTGCCAGCAGTAATAATACCGGGACAGGGGTTTTAAGGGGGTGGGGTCAGCCCCAGCATTTT. This encodes CASSNNTGTGVLRGWGQPQHF.

The table lists this clonotype with many counts. The CDR3 spells CASSQGNSGGETQYF. CDR3 nucleotide sequence: TGCGCCAGCAGCCAAGGGAATAGCGGGGGAGAGACCCAGTACTTC. The chain combines TRBV4-1 with TRBJ2-5; 9 positions match TRBD2. The ends lost 1 base at V and 4 bases at J; junction bases unmatched: 4. The CDR3 length is 15 residues. In germline, CDR1 is MGHRA, CDR2 YSYEKL.

The J gene is TRBJ2-7, the V gene TRBV20-1; possibly TRBD1 or TRBD2 for D (5 bases each). Germline-derived CDR1 and CDR2 are DFQATT and SNEGSKA (reference sequence). Trimming took off 6 bases at V and 3 bases at J, with 24 bases between the two ends. The length of the CDR3 is 16 residues. As DNA, the CDR3 is TGCAGTGCCACCAACCGTCCGGGGCCCGCGCACTACGAGCAGTACTTC. It codes for CSATNRPGPAHYEQYF.

This clonotype has only a few counts. The chain couples TRBV5-1 to TRBJ2-5; D not certain. The CDR3 has 14 residues. V was trimmed by 1 base and J by 1 base, leaving 8 bases between them. Germline V gives CDR1 SGHRS, CDR2 YFSETQ. CDR3 nucleotide sequence: TGCGCCAGCAGCTTGAAAGGGCCCCAAGAGACCCAGTACTTC. Its translation is CASSLKGPQETQYF.

The rearrangement uses TRBV20-1 and TRBJ2-7; tentatively, D is TRBD1 or TRBD2 (6 bases each). Germline CDR1 reads DFQATT; CDR2 reads SNEGSKA (reference sequence). V was pared by 2 bases and J by 4 bases, with 21 bases between. The CDR3 contains 16 residues. CDR3 protein: CSARNTVLQGGYEQYF. The CDR3 DNA is TGCAGTGCTAGAAATACAGTTCTACAGGGAGGTTACGAGCAGTACTTC.

The chain combines TRBV4-1 with TRBJ2-7; TRBD2 matches 12 bases. Looked up from germline, CDR1 is MGHRA and CDR2 is YSYEKL. The CDR3 has 16 amino acids. The trim removed 0 bases at V and 3 bases at J, leaving 3 bases unmatched. The CDR3 region has the DNA TGCGCCAGCAGCCAAGATCGGACTAGCGGGAACTACGAGCAGTACTTC. As protein: CASSQDRTSGNYEQYF.

The CDR3 nucleotides read TGTGCCAGCAATGGACTAGCCCGCGGAACCGGGGAGCTGTTTTTT. This codes for CASNGLARGTGELFF. The chain combines TRBV2 with TRBJ2-2, with 8 bases matching TRBD2. Unmatched junction bases numbered 9, after V lost 7 bases and J lost 5 bases. The CDR3 covers 15 residues. Germline CDR1 is SNHLY and CDR2 is FYNNEI.